The source of this TCR beta chain is a study of blood T cell repertoires in COVID-19. Study-level information: The origin of the acute and convalescent COVID-19 samples was the United States, Italy and Spain.

V lost 6 bases and J lost 0; bases outside the gene matches: 8. The CDR3 spans 17 residues. The germline V gene encodes CDR1 LGHDT and CDR2 YNNKEL (reference sequence). Clones were read by immunoSEQ multiplex PCR, and TCRdb kept only the in-frame ones, dropping some. The table records roughly 440,000 clones, around 89% of them present only once. Patients from Seattle were sampled longitudinally, starting during active infection. The receptor's source is a woman in her forties or fifties with COVID-19, enrolled during active disease. The chain uses TRBV3-1 (or the pseudogene TRBV3-2) and TRBJ1-5; TRBD1 matches at 10 bases. Sequencing was carried out using peripheral blood. This CDR3 reads CASSLWGDRGSNQPQHF. The CDR3 coding sequence is TGTGCCAGCAGTCTTTGGGGGGACAGGGGTAGCAATCAGCCCCAGCATTTT.